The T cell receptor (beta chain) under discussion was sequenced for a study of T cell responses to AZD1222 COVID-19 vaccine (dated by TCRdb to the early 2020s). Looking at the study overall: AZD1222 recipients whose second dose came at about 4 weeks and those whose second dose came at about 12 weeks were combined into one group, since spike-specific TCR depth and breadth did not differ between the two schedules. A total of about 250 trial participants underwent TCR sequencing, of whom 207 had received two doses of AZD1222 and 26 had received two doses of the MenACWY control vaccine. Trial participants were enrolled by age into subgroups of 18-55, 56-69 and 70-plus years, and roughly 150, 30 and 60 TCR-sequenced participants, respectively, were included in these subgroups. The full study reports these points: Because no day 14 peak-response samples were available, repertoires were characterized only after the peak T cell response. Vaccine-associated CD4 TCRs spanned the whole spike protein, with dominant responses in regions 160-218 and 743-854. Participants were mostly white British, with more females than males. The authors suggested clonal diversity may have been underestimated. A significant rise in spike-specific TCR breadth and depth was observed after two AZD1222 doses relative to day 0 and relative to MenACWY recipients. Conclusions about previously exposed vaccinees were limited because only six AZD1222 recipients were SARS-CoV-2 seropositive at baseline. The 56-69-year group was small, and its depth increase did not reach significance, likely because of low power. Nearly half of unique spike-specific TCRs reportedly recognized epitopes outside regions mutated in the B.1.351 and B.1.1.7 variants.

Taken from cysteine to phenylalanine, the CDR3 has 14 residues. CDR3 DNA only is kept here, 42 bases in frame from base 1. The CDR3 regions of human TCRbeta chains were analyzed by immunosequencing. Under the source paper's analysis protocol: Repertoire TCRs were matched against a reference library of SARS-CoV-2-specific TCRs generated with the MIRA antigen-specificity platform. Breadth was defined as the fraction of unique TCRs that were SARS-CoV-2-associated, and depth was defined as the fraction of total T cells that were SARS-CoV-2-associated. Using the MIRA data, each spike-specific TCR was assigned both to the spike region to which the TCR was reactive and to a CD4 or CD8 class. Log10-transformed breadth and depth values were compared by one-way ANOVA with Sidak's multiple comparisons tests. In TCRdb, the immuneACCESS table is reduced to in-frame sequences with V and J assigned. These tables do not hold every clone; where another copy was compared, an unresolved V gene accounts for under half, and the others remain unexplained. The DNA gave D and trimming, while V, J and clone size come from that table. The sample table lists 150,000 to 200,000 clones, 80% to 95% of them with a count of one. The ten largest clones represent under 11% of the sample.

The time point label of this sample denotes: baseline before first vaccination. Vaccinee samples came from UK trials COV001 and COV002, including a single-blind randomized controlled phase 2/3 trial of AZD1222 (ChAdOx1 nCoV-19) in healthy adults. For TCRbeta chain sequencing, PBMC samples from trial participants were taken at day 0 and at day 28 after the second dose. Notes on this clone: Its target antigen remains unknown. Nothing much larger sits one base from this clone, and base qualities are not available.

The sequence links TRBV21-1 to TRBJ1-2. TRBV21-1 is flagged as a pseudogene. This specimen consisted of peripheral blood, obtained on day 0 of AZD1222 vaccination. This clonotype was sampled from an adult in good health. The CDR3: CASSKRPRNYGYTF. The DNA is TGTGCCAGCAGCAAACGACCCAGAAACTATGGCTACACCTTC.